This TCR beta chain was sequenced for a study of T cell changes during pregnancy in multiple sclerosis. In its sample, this clone was seen once. Sequenced by immunoSEQ multiplex PCR; TCRdb stores in-frame clones only, minus some. The table lists tens of thousands of clones, 85% to 95% of them singletons. CDR3 size: 16 residues. The germline V gene encodes CDR1 SGHDT and CDR2 YYEEEE. The ends lost 3 bases at V and 3 bases at J; junction bases unmatched: 6. The sample here was CD4+ T cells from peripheral blood mononuclear cells, taken in the third trimester of pregnancy. This chain joins TRBV5-6 and TRBJ1-3; 10 nucleotides line up with TRBD1. This TCR derives from a female donor with multiple sclerosis, enrolled in a pregnancy study. The CDR3: CASSSSWTGGGNTIYF. The CDR3 DNA follows: TGTGCCAGCAGCTCGTCCTGGACAGGGGGTGGAAACACCATATATTTT.